Below are 27 T cell receptor beta chains sequenced from a single sample in a study of CD8 T cells in Susac syndrome (dated by TCRdb to between 2018 and 2021). The library came from the immunoSEQ multiplex PCR assay. RNA was extracted using the RNeasy kit, and about 0.5 to 1 ug of the RNA was reverse transcribed with random hexamers. The public reads were run again by TCRdb, first through fastp at Q25 and then through MiXCR, and only productive beta chains were kept. Identical CDR3 protein sequences are pooled into one entry, listed with their most common genes and DNA. For this sample there are about 130,000 distinct CDR3 sequences; about 95% appear just once. Of the sample, approximately 0.12% falls within the top ten clones. Sequencing was performed on CD4+ T cells from PBMCs. These receptors all stem from a human donor in good health.

The rearrangement links TRBV18 to TRBJ1-1; D perhaps matches TRBD1 (6 bases). The germline CDR1 and CDR2 sequences are KGHSH and LQKENI. CDR3 length: 13 residues. V lost 8 bases to trimming and J lost 1 base, with 11 bases between them. The CDR3 sequence is CASRRTENTEAFF. CDR3 sequence (DNA): TGTGCCAGCCGAAGGACAGAGAACACTGAAGCTTTCTTT.

The chain links TRBV18 to TRBJ2-7, with 7 bases matching TRBD1. This CDR3 comprises 14 residues. CDR1 is KGHSH and CDR2 is LQKENI in the germline V gene. V lost 2 bases to trimming and J lost 6 bases; unmatched junction nucleotides: 7. As DNA, the CDR3 is TGTGCCAGCTCACCAGAGACAGGGAGCGGCGAGCAGTACTTC. Its protein is CASSPETGSGEQYF.

The CDR3 here is CASSLISYNEQFF. The CDR3 nucleotides read TGTGCCAGCAGCTTGATTAGCTACAATGAGCAGTTCTTC. The V gene is TRBV5-4, the J gene TRBJ2-1; no reliable D call. V was shortened by 1 base and J by 3 bases, with 5 bases between the two germline ends. The CDR3 contains 13 residues. The germline gives CDR1 SGHNT, CDR2 YYREEE (reference sequence).

This chain uses TRBV28 with TRBJ2-6; TRBD1 is a possible D gene (6 bases). Germline V CDR1 and CDR2: MDHEN, SYDVKM. V dropped 3 bases and J dropped 3 bases, with 9 bases sitting between them. The CDR3 is 15 amino acids. As DNA, the CDR3 is TGTGCCAGCAGTTTGGCAGGGGTTGGGGCCAACGTCCTGACTTTC. Its translation is CASSLAGVGANVLTF.

This rearrangement joins TRBV29-1 to TRBJ1-2, with D uncertain. The V gene's germline CDR1 is SQVTM and CDR2 ANQGSEA. Trimming took 6 bases from V and 4 from J, leaving 9 bases between them. The CDR3 spans 11 residues. The CDR3 nucleotides read TGCAGCGTCTGGACGGCCTATGGCTACACCTTC. Its translation is CSVWTAYGYTF.

This chain connects TRBV28 to TRBJ1-5; no reliable D call. In germline, CDR1 is MDHEN, CDR2 SYDVKM. V was pared by 8 bases and J by 2 bases, with 16 bases between. The CDR3 is 15 amino acids. In nucleotides, the CDR3 is TGTGCCAGCCGAACCCGGCGGAGAGGCAATCAGCCCCAGCATTTT. Protein sequence: CASRTRRRGNQPQHF.

The chain carries TRBV5-1 and TRBJ2-5; D is unresolved. CDR1 is SGHRS and CDR2 is YFSETQ in the germline V gene. The CDR3 loop spans 13 amino acids. Trimming removed 5 bases at V and 2 bases at J, with 10 bases between. The CDR3 here is CASRRALQETQYF. Here the CDR3 DNA reads TGCGCCAGCAGAAGGGCACTACAAGAGACCCAGTACTTC.

The chain has TRBV28 and TRBJ1-2, with a weak D call TRBD1 (6 bases). Trimming cost V 5 bases and J 4 bases, with 14 bases left between them. Germline values: CDR1 MDHEN, CDR2 SYDVKM. The CDR3 sequence is 14 residues long. CDR3 bases: TGTGCCAGCAGTGCACCGGGACAAGCCTATGGCTACACCTTC. As protein: CASSAPGQAYGYTF.

The sample holds one count of this clonotype. The chain links TRBV12-3 or TRBV12-4 to TRBJ2-3; 7 bases line up with TRBD1. The V segment lost 6 bases and the J segment 5 bases; nucleotides outside the gene matches: 11. The CDR3 covers 15 residues. The CDR3 coding sequence is TGTGCCAGCAGCTCTGGTACAGGGGAGATAGATACGCAGTATTTT. Translation: CASSSGTGEIDTQYF.

The genes are TRBV19 and TRBJ2-5; tentatively, D is TRBD2 (5 bases). Trimming took 5 bases from V and 4 from J, leaving 11 bases between them. The length of the CDR3 is 13 residues. Germline loops: CDR1 LNHDA, CDR2 SQIVND (reference sequence). The CDR3 nucleotides read TGTGCCAGTAGTCCTGCCCGGGGAGAGACCCAGTACTTC. Protein sequence: CASSPARGETQYF.

V usage is TRBV29-1 and J usage is TRBJ1-5; D perhaps matches TRBD1 (5 bases). CDR1 is SQVTM, CDR2 ANQGSEA, per germline. V lost 6 bases, J lost 3 bases, and 12 bases lay in between. There are 13 residues in the CDR3. The DNA of the CDR3 is TGCAGCGTCGGACCAGGGAACAATCAGCCCCAGCATTTT. Its translation: CSVGPGNNQPQHF.

This chain uses TRBV29-1 with TRBJ2-7; D gene uncertain. Germline CDR1 and CDR2: SQVTM and ANQGSEA. The CDR3 spans 12 residues. Trimming pared 5 bases from V and 4 bases from J, leaving 12 bases between. In DNA form, the CDR3 reads TGCAGCGTTCGACTTCACGGGTACGAGCAGTACTTC. Translating gives CSVRLHGYEQYF.

V usage is TRBV3-1 and J usage is TRBJ2-7, with 8 bases that match TRBD1. In germline, CDR1 is LGHDT, CDR2 YNNKEL (reference sequence). The CDR3 spans 14 residues. With 4 bases clipped from V and 2 bases from J, the junction kept 4 bases outside the gene matches. Written as DNA, the CDR3 is TGTGCCAGCAGCCTTGCACAGGGGGCCTACGAGCAGTACTTC. It translates to CASSLAQGAYEQYF.

The DNA of the CDR3 is TGCGCCAGCAGTCTTCTTAGGTCTCGGGAGGAGACCCAGTACTTC. Protein product: CASSLLRSREETQYF. The chain couples TRBV23-1 to TRBJ2-5; a weak D match, TRBD2 (6 bases). TRBV23-1 is filed as an ORF, its function uncertain. V lost 4 bases, J lost 5 bases, and 17 bases lay in between. The CDR3 is 15 amino acids.

The chain has TRBV4-1 and TRBJ1-2; D uncertain. Germline V gene lookup returns CDR1 MGHRA and CDR2 YSYEKL. CDR3 length: 14 residues. V shed 6 bases and J shed 1 base, with 12 bases lying between them. As DNA, the CDR3 is TGCGCCAGCAGGGCGTCGGAGAGTAACTATGGCTACACCTTC. Translating it yields CASRASESNYGYTF.

The chain combines TRBV20-1 with TRBJ2-3; the D gene could be TRBD1 or TRBD2 (6 bases each). The germline V gene has CDR1 DFQATT and CDR2 SNEGSKA (reference sequence). V was cut by 7 bases and J by 2 bases, with 13 bases left in between. The CDR3 length is 13 residues. The CDR3 sequence: CSGVGGPTDTQYF. CDR3 bases: TGCAGTGGGGTGGGGGGCCCCACAGATACGCAGTATTTT.

The rearrangement links TRBV20-1 to TRBJ2-4, with 7 bases identical to TRBD1. CDR1 is DFQATT and CDR2 is SNEGSKA in the germline V gene (reference sequence). The CDR3 has 15 amino acids. Unmatched junction bases numbered 9, after V lost 0 bases and J lost 7 bases. The CDR3 coding sequence is TGCAGTGCTAGAGATTTGAACAGGGGTCAGAACATTCAGTACTTC. Amino acids: CSARDLNRGQNIQYF.

The chain employs TRBV6-2 or TRBV6-3 and TRBJ2-7, with D hard to call. The CDR3 covers 10 residues. V lost 3 bases and J lost 6, with 3 bases in between. Germline-derived CDR1 and CDR2 are MNHEY and SVGEGT. The DNA of the CDR3 is TGTGCCAGCAGTTATCTCGAGCAGTACTTC. It specifies CASSYLEQYF.

The V and J genes are TRBV6-5 and TRBJ1-2, with D possibly being TRBD1 (5 bases). Germline V lookup: CDR1 MNHEY, CDR2 SVGAGI. This CDR3 has 14 residues. V shed 5 bases and J shed 5 bases, with 15 bases lying between them. The CDR3 reads CASSRGSSRYGYTF. As DNA, the CDR3 is TGTGCCAGCAGTCGGGGGTCTTCGAGGTATGGCTACACCTTC.

The chain is built from TRBV19 and TRBJ2-2; a possible D gene is TRBD1 (5 bases). V was cut by 10 bases and J by 6 bases, with 15 bases left in between. CDR1 and CDR2 from the germline V gene are LNHDA and SQIVND (reference sequence). The CDR3 length is 13 residues. In DNA, the CDR3 is TGTGCCACCAGCAGGGATTGGGCCGGGGAGCTGTTTTTT. It is translated as CATSRDWAGELFF.

The V and J genes are TRBV12-3 or TRBV12-4 and TRBJ1-2; possible D gene TRBD1, 6 bases. The CDR3 sequence is 14 residues long. The V end was cut by 4 bases, the J end by 8 bases, with 17 bases between. The DNA for the CDR3 is TGTGCCAGCAGTTCCAGGGGCTCTCCGGGGGGCTACACCTTC. It codes for CASSSRGSPGGYTF.

Turning to this clonotype: A read error may explain this, as a much larger clone is one base away. DNA for the CDR3: TGTGCCAGCAGCCTCCAACAGACCCAGTACTTC. Translation: CASSLQQTQYF. The chain uses TRBV3-1 and TRBJ2-5, with unresolved D. Per germline, CDR1 LGHDT and CDR2 YNNKEL (reference sequence). The CDR3 sequence is 11 residues long.

This clonotype was seen a single time. The chain links TRBV20-1 to TRBJ1-3; D may be TRBD1 (5 bases). The CDR3 spans 14 residues. Trimming stripped 5 bases from V and 4 bases from J, with 15 bases between. In germline, CDR1 is DFQATT, CDR2 SNEGSKA (reference sequence). CDR3 sequence (DNA): TGCAGTGCTCGTTTGGGACTTCAGGGAAACACCATATATTTT. Protein product: CSARLGLQGNTIYF.

The rearrangement uses TRBV18 and TRBJ2-5; D unclear. This CDR3 has 11 residues. V was trimmed by 6 bases and J by 3 bases, leaving 5 bases between them. The germline CDR1 and CDR2 sequences are KGHSH and LQKENI. The CDR3 is CASSEKETQYF. DNA of the CDR3: TGTGCCAGCTCGGAAAAAGAGACCCAGTACTTC.

The chain combines TRBV28 with TRBJ2-6; D uncertain. This CDR3 is built from 15 residues. Germline V gives CDR1 MDHEN, CDR2 SYDVKM. V lost 4 bases, J lost 0 bases, and 7 bases lay in between. CDR3 nucleotide sequence: TGTGCCAGCAGTTCACTGGGCTCTGGGGCCAACGTCCTGACTTTC. Residues: CASSSLGSGANVLTF. Supplemented by reference TRBV28 and TRBJ2-6, the full variable domain reads DVKVTQSSRYLVKRTGEKVFLECVQDMDHENMFWYRQDPGLGLRLIYFSYDVKMKEKGDIPEGYSVSREKKERFSLILESASTNQTSMYLCASSSLGSGANVLTFGAGSRLTVL.

This rearrangement joins TRBV20-1 to TRBJ2-1; D possibly uses TRBD1 or TRBD2 (5 bases each). Germline assignment: CDR1 DFQATT and CDR2 SNEGSKA (reference sequence). Deletions cut 5 bases from V and 5 bases from J, with 16 bases between. This CDR3 is built from 14 residues. The CDR3 coding sequence is TGCAGTGCTGGGACGGGGCAGTATAACAATGAGCAGTTCTTC. The encoded protein is CSAGTGQYNNEQFF.

The gene calls are TRBV28 and TRBJ1-5, with a tentative D call TRBD1 (6 bases). Germline V lookup: CDR1 MDHEN, CDR2 SYDVKM. With 2 bases removed from V and 11 bases from J, the gap between germline ends came to 16 bases. The CDR3 has 14 amino acids. CDR3: CASSLEGGTAAQHF. As DNA, the CDR3 is TGTGCCAGCAGTTTAGAAGGGGGTACTGCGGCCCAGCATTTT.